This T cell receptor (beta chain) was recovered during a study of blood T cell repertoires in COVID-19. About the research overall: Acute-phase and convalescent COVID-19 samples originated in the United States, Italy and Spain.

The table came from immunoSEQ multiplex PCR; TCRdb's copy has only in-frame clones and leaves some out. The sample has 170,000 or so clones, 84% seen once. V trimming: 6 bases; J trimming: 5 bases; junction bases outside the gene matches: 11. CDR3 length: 15 amino acids. Germline V gives CDR1 LNHDA, CDR2 SQIVND (reference sequence). This clonotype originated in a man between 18 and 29 years old with active or convalescent COVID-19. The V gene is TRBV19, the J gene TRBJ2-5; 8 bases are shared with TRBD2. The sample comprised peripheral blood. In DNA, the CDR3 is TGTGCCAGTAGAAATGATTGGACTAGCCGCGAGACCCAGTACTTC. Encoded protein: CASRNDWTSRETQYF.